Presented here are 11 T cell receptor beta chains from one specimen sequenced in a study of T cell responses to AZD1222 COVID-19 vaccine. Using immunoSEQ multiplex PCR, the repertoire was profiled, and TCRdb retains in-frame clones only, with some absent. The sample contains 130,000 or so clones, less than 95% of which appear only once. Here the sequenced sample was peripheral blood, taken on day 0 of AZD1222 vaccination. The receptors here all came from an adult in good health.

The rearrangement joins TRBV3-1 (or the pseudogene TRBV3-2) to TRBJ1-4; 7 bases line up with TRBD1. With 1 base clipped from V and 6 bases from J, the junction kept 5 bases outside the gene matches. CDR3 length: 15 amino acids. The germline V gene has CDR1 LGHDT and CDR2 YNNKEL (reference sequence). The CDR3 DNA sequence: TGTGCCAGCAGCCAAGTCTGGGACAGTGATGAAAAACTGTTTTTT. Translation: CASSQVWDSDEKLFF.

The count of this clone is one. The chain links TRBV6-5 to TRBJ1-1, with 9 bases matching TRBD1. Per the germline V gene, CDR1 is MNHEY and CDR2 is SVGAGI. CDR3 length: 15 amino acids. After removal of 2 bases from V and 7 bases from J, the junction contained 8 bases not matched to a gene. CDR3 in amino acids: CASSYTQGQGNEAFF. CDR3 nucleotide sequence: TGTGCCAGCAGTTACACACAAGGACAGGGGAATGAAGCTTTCTTT.

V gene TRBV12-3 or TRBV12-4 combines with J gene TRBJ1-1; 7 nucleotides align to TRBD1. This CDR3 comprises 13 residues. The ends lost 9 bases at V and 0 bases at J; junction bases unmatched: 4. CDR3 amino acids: CASQGEMNTEAFF. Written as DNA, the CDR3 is TGTGCCAGTCAGGGGGAAATGAACACTGAAGCTTTCTTT.

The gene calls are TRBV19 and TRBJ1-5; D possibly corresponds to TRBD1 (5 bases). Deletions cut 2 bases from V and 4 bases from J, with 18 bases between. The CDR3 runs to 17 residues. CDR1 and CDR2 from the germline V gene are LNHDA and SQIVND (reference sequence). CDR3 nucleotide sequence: TGTGCCAGTAGTATATCGGCAGGGAAAACGGGGAATCAGCCCCAGCATTTT. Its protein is CASSISAGKTGNQPQHF.

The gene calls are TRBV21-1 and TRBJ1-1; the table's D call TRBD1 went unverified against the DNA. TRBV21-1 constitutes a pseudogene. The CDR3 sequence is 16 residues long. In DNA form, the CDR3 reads TGTGCCAGCAGCAGCGACAGGGGGCGTATGTTTTCTGAAGCTTTCTTT. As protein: CASSSDRGRMFSEAFF.

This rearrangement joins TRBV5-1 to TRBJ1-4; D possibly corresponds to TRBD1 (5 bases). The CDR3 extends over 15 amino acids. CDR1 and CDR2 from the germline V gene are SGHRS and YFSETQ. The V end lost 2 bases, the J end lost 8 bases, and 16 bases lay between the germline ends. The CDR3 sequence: CASSFKGTGREKLFF. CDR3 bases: TGCGCCAGCAGCTTTAAAGGGACCGGCCGGGAAAAACTGTTTTTT.

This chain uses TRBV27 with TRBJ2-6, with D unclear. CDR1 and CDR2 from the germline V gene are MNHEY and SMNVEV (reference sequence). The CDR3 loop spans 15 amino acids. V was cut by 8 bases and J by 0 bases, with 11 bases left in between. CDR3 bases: TGTGCCAGCGGACGGATTAGCTCTGGGGCCAACGTCCTGACTTTC. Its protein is CASGRISSGANVLTF.

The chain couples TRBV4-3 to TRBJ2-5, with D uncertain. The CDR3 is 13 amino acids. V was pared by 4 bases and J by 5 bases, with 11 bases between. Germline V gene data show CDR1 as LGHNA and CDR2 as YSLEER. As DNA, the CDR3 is TGCGCCAGCAGCCCTAAGGTGGGGGAGACCCAGTACTTC. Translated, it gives CASSPKVGETQYF.

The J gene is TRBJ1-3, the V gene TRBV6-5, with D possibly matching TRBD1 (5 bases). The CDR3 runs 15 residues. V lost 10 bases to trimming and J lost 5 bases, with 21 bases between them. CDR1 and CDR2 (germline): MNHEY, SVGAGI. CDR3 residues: CATVGFGRDRNTIYF. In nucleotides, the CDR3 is TGTGCCACCGTGGGATTTGGCAGGGATAGAAACACCATATATTTT.

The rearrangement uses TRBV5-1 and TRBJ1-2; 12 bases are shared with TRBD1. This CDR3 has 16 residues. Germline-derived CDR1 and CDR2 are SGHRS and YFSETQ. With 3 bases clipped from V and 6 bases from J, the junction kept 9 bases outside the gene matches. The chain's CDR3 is CASSSGTGGSVDGYTF. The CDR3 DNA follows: TGCGCCAGCAGCTCCGGGACAGGGGGCTCCGTTGATGGCTACACCTTC.

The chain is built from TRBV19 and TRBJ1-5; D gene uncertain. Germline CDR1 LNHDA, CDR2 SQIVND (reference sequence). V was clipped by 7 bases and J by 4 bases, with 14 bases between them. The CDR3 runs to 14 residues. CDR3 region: CASKVSLGNQPQHF. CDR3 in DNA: TGTGCCAGTAAAGTCAGCCTGGGGAATCAGCCCCAGCATTTT.